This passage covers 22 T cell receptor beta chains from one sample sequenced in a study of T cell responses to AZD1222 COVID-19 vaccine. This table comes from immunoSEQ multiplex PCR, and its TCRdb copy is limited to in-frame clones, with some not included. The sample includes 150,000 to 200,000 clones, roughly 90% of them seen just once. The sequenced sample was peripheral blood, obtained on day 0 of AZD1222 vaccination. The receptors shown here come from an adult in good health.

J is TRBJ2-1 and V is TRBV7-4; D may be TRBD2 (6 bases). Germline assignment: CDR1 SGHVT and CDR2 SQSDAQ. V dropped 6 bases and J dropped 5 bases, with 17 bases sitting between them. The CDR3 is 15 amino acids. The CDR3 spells CASRRPRDSHNEQFF. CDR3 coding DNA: TGTGCCAGCAGACGCCCACGGGACTCGCACAATGAGCAGTTCTTC.

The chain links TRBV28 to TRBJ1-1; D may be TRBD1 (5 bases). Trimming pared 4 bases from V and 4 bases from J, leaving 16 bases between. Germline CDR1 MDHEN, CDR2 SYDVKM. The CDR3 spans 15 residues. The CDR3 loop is CASSSTGGGGTEAFF. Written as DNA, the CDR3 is TGTGCCAGCAGTTCGACCGGGGGGGGAGGCACTGAAGCTTTCTTT.

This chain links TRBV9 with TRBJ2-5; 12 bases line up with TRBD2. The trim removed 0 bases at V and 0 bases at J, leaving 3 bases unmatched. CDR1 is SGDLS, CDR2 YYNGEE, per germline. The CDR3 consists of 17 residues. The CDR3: CASSVGGLAGNQETQYF. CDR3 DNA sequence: TGTGCCAGCAGCGTAGGTGGACTAGCGGGAAACCAAGAGACCCAGTACTTC.

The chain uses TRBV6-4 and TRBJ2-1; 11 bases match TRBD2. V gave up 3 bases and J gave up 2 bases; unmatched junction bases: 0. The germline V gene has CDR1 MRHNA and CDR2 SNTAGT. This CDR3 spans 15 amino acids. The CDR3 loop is CASSETSGTYNEQFF. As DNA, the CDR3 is TGTGCCAGCAGTGAGACTAGCGGGACCTACAATGAGCAGTTCTTC.

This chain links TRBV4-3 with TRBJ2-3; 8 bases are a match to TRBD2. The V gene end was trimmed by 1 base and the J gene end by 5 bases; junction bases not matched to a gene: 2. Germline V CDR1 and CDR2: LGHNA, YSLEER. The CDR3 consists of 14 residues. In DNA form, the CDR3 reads TGCGCCAGCAGCCAAGTCGGGGGGGAAGATACGCAGTATTTT. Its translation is CASSQVGGEDTQYF.

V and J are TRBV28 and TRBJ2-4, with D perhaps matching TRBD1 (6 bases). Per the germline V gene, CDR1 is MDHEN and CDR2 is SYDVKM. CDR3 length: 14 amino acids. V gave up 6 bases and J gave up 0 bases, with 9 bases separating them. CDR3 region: CASSSQGAKNIQYF. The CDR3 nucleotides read TGTGCCAGCAGCTCACAGGGAGCCAAAAACATTCAGTACTTC.

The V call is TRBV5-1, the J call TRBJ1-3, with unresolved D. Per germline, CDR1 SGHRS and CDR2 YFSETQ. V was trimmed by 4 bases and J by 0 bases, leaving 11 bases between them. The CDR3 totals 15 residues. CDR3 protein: CASSTDGRSGNTIYF. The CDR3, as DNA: TGCGCCAGCAGCACCGACGGACGCTCTGGAAACACCATATATTTT.

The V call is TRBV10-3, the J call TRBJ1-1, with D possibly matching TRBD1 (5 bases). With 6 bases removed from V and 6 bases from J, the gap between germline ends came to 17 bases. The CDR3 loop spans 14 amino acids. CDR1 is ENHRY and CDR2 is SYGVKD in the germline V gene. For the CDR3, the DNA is TGTGCCATCAGAGAGAATCAGGGTTCCCCTGAAGCTTTCTTT. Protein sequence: CAIRENQGSPEAFF.

CDR3 sequence: CASSVEAGSTDTQYF. DNA for the CDR3: TGTGCCAGCAGTGTGGAAGCGGGGAGCACAGATACGCAGTATTTT. The chain couples TRBV2 to TRBJ2-3; TRBD2 aligns across 7 bases. V gave up 4 bases and J gave up 0 bases; unmatched junction bases: 4. CDR1 SNHLY and CDR2 FYNNEI come from the germline V gene. This CDR3 has 15 amino acids.

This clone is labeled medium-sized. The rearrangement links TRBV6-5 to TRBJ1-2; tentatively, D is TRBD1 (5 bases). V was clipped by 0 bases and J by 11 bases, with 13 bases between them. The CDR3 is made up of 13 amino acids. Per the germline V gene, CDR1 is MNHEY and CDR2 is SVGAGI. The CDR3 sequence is CASSYSRQGRYTF. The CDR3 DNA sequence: TGTGCCAGCAGTTACTCGAGGCAGGGCAGGTACACCTTC.

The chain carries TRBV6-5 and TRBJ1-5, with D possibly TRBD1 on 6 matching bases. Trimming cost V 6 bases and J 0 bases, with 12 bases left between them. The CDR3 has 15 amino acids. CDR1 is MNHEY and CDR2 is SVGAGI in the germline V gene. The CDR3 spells CASRLQGYSNQPQHF. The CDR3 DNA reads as TGTGCCAGCAGGCTTCAGGGGTATAGCAATCAGCCCCAGCATTTT.

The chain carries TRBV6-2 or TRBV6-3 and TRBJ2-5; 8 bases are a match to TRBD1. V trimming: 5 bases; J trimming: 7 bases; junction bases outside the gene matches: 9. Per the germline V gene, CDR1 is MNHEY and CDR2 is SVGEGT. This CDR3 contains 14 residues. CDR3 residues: CASSHRGQGGTQYF. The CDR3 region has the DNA TGTGCCAGCAGTCACCGTGGACAGGGAGGGACCCAGTACTTC.

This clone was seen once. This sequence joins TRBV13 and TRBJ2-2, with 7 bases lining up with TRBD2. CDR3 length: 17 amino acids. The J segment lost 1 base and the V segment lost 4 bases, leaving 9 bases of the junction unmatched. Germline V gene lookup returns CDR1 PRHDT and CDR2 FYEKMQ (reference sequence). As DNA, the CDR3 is TGTGCCAGCAGCTCACTATCGGGACTACAGAACACCGGGGAGCTGTTTTTT. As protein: CASSSLSGLQNTGELFF.

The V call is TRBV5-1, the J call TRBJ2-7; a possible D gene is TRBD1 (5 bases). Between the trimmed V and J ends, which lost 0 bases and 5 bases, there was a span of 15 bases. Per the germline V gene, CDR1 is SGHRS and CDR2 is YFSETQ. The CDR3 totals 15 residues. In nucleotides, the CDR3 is TGCGCCAGCAGCTTGGCGCAGGGATTAGCCCACGAGCAGTACTTC. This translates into CASSLAQGLAHEQYF. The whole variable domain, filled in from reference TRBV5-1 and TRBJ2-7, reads KAGVTQTPRYLIKTRGQQVTLSCSPISGHRSVSWYQQTPGQGLQFLFEYFSETQRNKGNFPGRFSGRQFSNSRSEMNVSTLELGDSALYLCASSLAQGLAHEQYFGPGTRLTVT.

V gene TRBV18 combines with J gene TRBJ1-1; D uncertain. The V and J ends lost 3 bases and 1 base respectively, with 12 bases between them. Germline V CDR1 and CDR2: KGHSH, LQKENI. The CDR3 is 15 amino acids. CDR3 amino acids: CASSPQQYKNTEAFF. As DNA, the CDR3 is TGTGCCAGCTCACCCCAACAGTACAAGAACACTGAAGCTTTCTTT.

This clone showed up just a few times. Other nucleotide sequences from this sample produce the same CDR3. The CDR3 region has the DNA TGTGCCAGCAGCTTAACCAGGGAAGAGACCCAGTACTTC. Its translation is CASSLTREETQYF. The V call is TRBV7-3, the J call TRBJ2-5, with TRBD1 as a possible D gene (5 bases). Germline V gene sequence: CDR1 SGHTA, CDR2 FQGTGA. The germline V and J ends were trimmed by 0 bases and 3 bases, with 5 bases remaining between them. The CDR3 is 13 residues long.

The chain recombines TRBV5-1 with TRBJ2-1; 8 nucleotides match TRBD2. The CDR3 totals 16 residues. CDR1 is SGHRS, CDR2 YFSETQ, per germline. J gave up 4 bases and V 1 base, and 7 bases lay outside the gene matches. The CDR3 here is CASSLHLAGLYNEQFF. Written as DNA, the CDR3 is TGCGCCAGCAGCTTGCACCTAGCGGGCCTTTACAATGAGCAGTTCTTC.

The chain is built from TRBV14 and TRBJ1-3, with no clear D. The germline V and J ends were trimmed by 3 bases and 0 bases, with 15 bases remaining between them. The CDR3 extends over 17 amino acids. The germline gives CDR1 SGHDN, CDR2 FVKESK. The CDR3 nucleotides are TGTGCCAGCAGCCAGACTGGGAGCAGTCTCTCTGGAAACACCATATATTTT. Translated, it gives CASSQTGSSLSGNTIYF.

CDR3 sequence reads: CASSAQGSTNEKLFF. The CDR3 bases are TGCGCCAGCAGCGCACAGGGATCAACTAATGAAAAACTGTTTTTT. The gene calls are TRBV4-1 and TRBJ1-4, with D possibly matching TRBD1 (6 bases). The CDR3 is made up of 15 amino acids. Deletions cut 5 bases from V and 0 bases from J, with 10 bases between. The germline V gene has CDR1 MGHRA and CDR2 YSYEKL.

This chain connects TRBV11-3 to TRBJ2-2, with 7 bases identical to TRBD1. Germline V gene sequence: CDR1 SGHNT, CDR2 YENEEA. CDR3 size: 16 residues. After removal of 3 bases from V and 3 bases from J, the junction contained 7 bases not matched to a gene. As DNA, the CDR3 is TGTGCCAGCAGCTTGGGGACAGTGGCCTACACCGGGGAGCTGTTTTTT. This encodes CASSLGTVAYTGELFF. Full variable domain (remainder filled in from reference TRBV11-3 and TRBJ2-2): EAGVVQSPRYKIIEKKQPVAFWCNPISGHNTLYWYLQNLGQGPELLIRYENEEAVDDSQLPKDRFSAERLKGVDSTLKIQPAELGDSAVYLCASSLGTVAYTGELFFGEGSRLTVL.

CDR3 protein: CASSPQGDEQYF. CDR3 DNA sequence: TGCGCCAGCAGTCCTCAGGGGGACGAGCAGTACTTC. The chain couples TRBV4-1 to TRBJ2-7, with 7 bases aligning to TRBD1. The CDR3 sequence is 12 residues long. J was trimmed by 5 bases and V by 6 bases; bases with no gene match: 4. The germline CDR1 and CDR2 sequences are MGHRA and YSYEKL.

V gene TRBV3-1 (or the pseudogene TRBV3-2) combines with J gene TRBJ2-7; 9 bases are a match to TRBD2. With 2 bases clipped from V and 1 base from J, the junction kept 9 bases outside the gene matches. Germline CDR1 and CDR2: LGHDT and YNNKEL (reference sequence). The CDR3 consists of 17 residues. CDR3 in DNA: TGTGCCAGCAGCCAAAAAAGGGGAAGCGGGAGGTCCTACGAGCAGTACTTC. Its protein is CASSQKRGSGRSYEQYF.